The next 32 T cell receptor beta chains were all read from a single sample in a study of CD8 T cells in ankylosing spondylitis. MiXCR, applied by TCRdb to the 5' RACE reads, yields one record per CDR3 protein. The sample consists of roughly 200,000 distinct CDR3 sequences, about 26% of them appearing once. The material sequenced was blood, either unsorted or a sorted T cell fraction (not recorded which). The receptors here all came from a male donor with ankylosing spondylitis or in good health (not recorded which).

This clonotype was picked up many times. The chain links TRBV21-1 to TRBJ2-7. TRBV21-1 is assigned pseudogene status. The CDR3 spans 11 residues. CDR3 residues: CASGRSYEQYF. The DNA for the CDR3 is TGTGCCAGCGGCAGGAGCTACGAGCAGTACTTC.

The chain combines TRBV9 with TRBJ2-5, with 8 bases matching TRBD2. Germline trimming cut 3 bases from V and 3 bases from J; bases unmatched to any gene: 7. Per germline, CDR1 SGDLS and CDR2 YYNGEE. This CDR3 contains 15 residues. The CDR3 loop reads CASSDTGTSEETQYF. In nucleotides, the CDR3 is TGTGCCAGCAGCGATACCGGGACTAGTGAAGAGACCCAGTACTTC.

The V and J genes are TRBV6-1 and TRBJ2-6, with no clear D. Germline CDR1 MNHNS, CDR2 SASEGT. V was pared by 0 bases and J by 0 bases, with 12 bases between. This CDR3 has 18 residues. This CDR3 is CASSEALKGSSGANVLTF. CDR3 bases: TGTGCCAGCAGTGAAGCGCTTAAAGGAAGCTCTGGGGCCAACGTCCTGACTTTC.

This clonotype was seen more than once but under ten times. This chain connects TRBV12-3 or TRBV12-4 to TRBJ2-1; TRBD2 aligns across 7 bases. The CDR3 is made up of 13 amino acids. The V and J ends lost 8 bases and 7 bases, in that order; junction bases with no gene match: 8. The CDR3 spells CASREVGINEQFF. For the CDR3, the DNA is TGTGCCAGCCGGGAGGTTGGTATAAATGAGCAGTTCTTC.

There are many counts of this clonotype. The rearrangement links TRBV4-3 to TRBJ2-5, with D maybe TRBD2 (6 bases). Trimming removed 5 bases from V and 2 bases from J, with 27 bases in between. CDR1 is LGHNA and CDR2 is YSLEER in the germline V gene. This CDR3 region has 19 residues. The DNA for the CDR3 is TGCGCCAGCAGCGAATATCAGGTGGGGGGAGACAGAAAGCAAGAGACCCAGTACTTC. Translating gives CASSEYQVGGDRKQETQYF.

In this sample, this clonotype turned up a few times. V is TRBV5-1 and J is TRBJ2-7; 7 bases fit TRBD2. V lost 6 bases, J lost 3 bases, and 9 bases stayed unmatched. CDR1 is SGHRS, CDR2 YFSETQ, per germline. This CDR3 contains 14 residues. The CDR3 bases are TGCGCCAGCAACCCCGGGGGGAATAACTACGAGCAGTACTTC. Translated: CASNPGGNNYEQYF.

This clonotype was seen at least ten times. DNA of the CDR3: TGTGCCAGCAGTGCCCCCCCTGGTAGCGGGAGGACCAATGAGCAGTTCTTC. Translated: CASSAPPGSGRTNEQFF. The gene calls are TRBV25-1 and TRBJ2-1; 10 nucleotides line up with TRBD2. The CDR3 length is 17 residues. The V gene's germline CDR1 is MGHDK and CDR2 SYGVNS. V dropped 4 bases and J dropped 6; count of bases not matched to a gene: 12.

This clonotype was observed a handful of times. This may be a read error, as it is one base from a much larger clone. V and J are TRBV4-3 and TRBJ2-7; possibly TRBD2 for D (6 bases). V lost 1 base, J lost 1 base, and 8 bases lay in between. The germline V gene encodes CDR1 LGHNA and CDR2 YSLEER. CDR3 length equals 14 residues. The CDR3 loop reads CASSQGAGSYEQYF. CDR3 nucleotide sequence: TGCGCCAGCAGCCAAGGGGCGGGATCCTACGAGCAGTACTTC.

This clonotype has at least ten counts. The genes are TRBV29-1 and TRBJ1-1; D is possibly TRBD1 (6 bases). The CDR3 has 14 residues. CDR1 is SQVTM and CDR2 is ANQGSEA in the germline V gene. Trimming removed 3 bases at V and 4 bases at J, with 15 bases between. CDR3 nucleotide sequence: TGCAGCGTTGATATGGGGGGCGCAGGCACTGAAGCTTTCTTT. Its translation is CSVDMGGAGTEAFF.

This clonotype was seen many times. The gene calls are TRBV20-1 and TRBJ2-7; D possibly corresponds to TRBD2 (6 bases). The CDR3 is 13 residues long. The V end lost 4 bases, the J end lost 3 bases, and 13 bases lay between the germline ends. The germline V gene encodes CDR1 DFQATT and CDR2 SNEGSKA (reference sequence). The CDR3 DNA reads TGCAGTGCTACCGGGAGAGTACTCTACGAGCAGTACTTC. Translation gives CSATGRVLYEQYF.

The gene calls are TRBV5-5 and TRBJ2-1; unclear D gene. The length of the CDR3 is 17 residues. Trimming shortened V by 1 base and J by 4 bases, and 18 bases separated the two germline ends. Germline lookup yields CDR1 SGHKS and CDR2 YYEKEE (reference sequence). The CDR3 nucleotides read TGTGCCAGCAGCTTGTCTTTTCTTGCCCAGCTTTACAATGAGCAGTTCTTC. This gives the protein CASSLSFLAQLYNEQFF.

V is TRBV6-1 and J is TRBJ2-1; 12 bases align to TRBD1. Germline V gene sequence: CDR1 MNHNS, CDR2 SASEGT. This CDR3 region has 15 residues. J lost 5 bases, V lost 6 bases, and 5 bases had no gene match. CDR3 sequence reads: CASSSGTGGNNEQFF. The CDR3 nucleotides are TGTGCCAGCAGCTCCGGGACAGGGGGCAACAATGAGCAGTTCTTC.

This clonotype was seen many times. The gene calls are TRBV20-1 and TRBJ2-3; 14 bases match TRBD2. J lost 1 base, V lost 5 bases, and 5 bases had no gene match. This CDR3 comprises 16 residues. Germline values: CDR1 DFQATT, CDR2 SNEGSKA (reference sequence). This CDR3 reads CSAGLAGGRRTDTQYF. Here the CDR3 DNA reads TGCAGTGCTGGACTAGCGGGAGGAAGACGCACAGATACGCAGTATTTT.

This clonotype was seen ten or more times. The rearrangement links TRBV28 to TRBJ2-1; 10 bases align to TRBD2. This CDR3 contains 15 residues. In germline, CDR1 is MDHEN, CDR2 SYDVKM. V gave up 9 bases and J gave up 8 bases; unmatched junction bases: 13. The CDR3 DNA sequence: TGTGCCAGTAGCAGGGCTAGCGGGAGTTTGGATGAGCAGTTCTTC. As protein: CASSRASGSLDEQFF.

This clonotype was found many times. The chain joins TRBV20-1 to TRBJ1-2; unclear D gene. Germline CDR1 reads DFQATT; CDR2 reads SNEGSKA (reference sequence). This CDR3 is 12 amino acids long. V lost 8 bases and J lost 6, with 16 bases in between. The CDR3 DNA is TGCAGTCTAAACCAACCGCGGGATGGCTACACCTTC. Its protein is CSLNQPRDGYTF.

Only one count was recorded for this clonotype. A much larger clone lies a single base off, so this may be a read error. V gene TRBV3-1 combines with J gene TRBJ1-1; D gene uncertain. Germline CDR1 and CDR2: LGHDT and YNNKEL (reference sequence). The germline V and J ends were trimmed by 2 bases and 10 bases, with 14 bases remaining between them. The CDR3 is made up of 13 amino acids. In DNA, the CDR3 is TGTGCCAGCAGCCAACGCGGTGGACCCGCAGCTTTCTTT. This codes for CASSQRGGPAAFF.

The CDR3 protein is CASSVADRGFDYEQYF. The CDR3 coding sequence is TGTGCCAGCAGCGTAGCTGACAGGGGTTTTGACTACGAGCAGTACTTC. V is TRBV9 and J is TRBJ2-7; 8 bases agree with TRBD1. Germline values: CDR1 SGDLS, CDR2 YYNGEE. The CDR3 has 16 amino acids. J gave up 3 bases and V 0 bases, and 8 bases lay outside the gene matches.

The chain uses TRBV29-1 and TRBJ2-7; D is possibly TRBD2 (5 bases). CDR1 and CDR2 from the germline V gene are SQVTM and ANQGSEA. This CDR3 has 11 amino acids. The V end lost 7 bases, the J end lost 7 bases, and 14 bases lay between the germline ends. The CDR3 reads CSGSRGMEQYF. The CDR3 nucleotides read TGCAGCGGGAGTAGAGGGATGGAGCAGTACTTC.

This clonotype was detected ten times or more. This chain connects TRBV3-1 to TRBJ2-5, with TRBD1 as a possible D gene (6 bases). The V end was cut by 4 bases, the J end by 3 bases, with 12 bases between. The CDR3 loop spans 14 amino acids. CDR1 LGHDT and CDR2 YNNKEL come from the germline V gene (reference sequence). The CDR3 reads CASSLKTGKETQYF. The CDR3, as DNA: TGTGCCAGCAGCCTAAAAACAGGGAAAGAGACCCAGTACTTC.

The chain recombines TRBV7-2 with TRBJ2-7, with 7 positions matching TRBD1. Trimming at V came to 4 bases and at J to 3 bases, leaving 6 bases not matched to a gene. CDR1 is SGHTA, CDR2 FQGNSA, per germline. The CDR3 loop spans 14 amino acids. The chain's CDR3 is CASSSRQGRYEQYF. DNA of the CDR3: TGTGCCAGCAGCTCCCGACAGGGCCGCTACGAGCAGTACTTC.

The J gene is TRBJ2-1, the V gene TRBV5-1, with 8 bases that match TRBD2. V shed 3 bases, J shed 5 bases, and the junction held 10 bases outside the gene matches. Germline V gene sequence: CDR1 SGHRS, CDR2 YFSETQ. This CDR3 is 16 amino acids long. The CDR3 DNA follows: TGCGCCAGCAGCTCCAGCAGCGGGAGTTCCCACAATGAGCAGTTCTTC. This gives the protein CASSSSSGSSHNEQFF.

V and J are TRBV20-1 and TRBJ2-1, with 9 positions matching TRBD2. J was trimmed by 6 bases and V by 6 bases; bases with no gene match: 6. The germline V gene has CDR1 DFQATT and CDR2 SNEGSKA (reference sequence). The CDR3 spans 13 residues. This CDR3 reads CSAPPAGGNEQFF. The CDR3 bases are TGCAGTGCCCCCCCAGCGGGAGGCAATGAGCAGTTCTTC.

This clonotype was seen only a few times. The gene calls are TRBV7-3 and TRBJ1-6; no clear D gene. The CDR3 has 15 amino acids. V lost 3 bases, J lost 7 bases, and 13 bases lay in between. CDR1 is SGHTA, CDR2 FQGTGA, per germline. CDR3 sequence: CASSLDRAGNSPLHF. The CDR3, as DNA: TGTGCCAGCAGCTTGGATAGGGCGGGGAATTCACCCCTCCACTTT.

This clonotype turned up a few times. The chain combines TRBV7-9 with TRBJ2-5; TRBD1 aligns across 8 bases. The CDR3 extends over 16 amino acids. Germline assignment: CDR1 SEHNR and CDR2 FQNEAQ (reference sequence). V shed 5 bases and J 4 bases; nucleotides not matched to a gene: 12. CDR3 residues: CASSRMLDRDRETQYF. The CDR3 DNA reads TGTGCCAGCAGCCGAATGTTGGACAGGGACCGAGAGACCCAGTACTTC.

Ten or more counts support this clonotype. This chain joins TRBV5-1 and TRBJ1-1, with D perhaps matching TRBD1 (5 bases). V was cut by 0 bases and J by 4 bases, with 10 bases left in between. CDR1 and CDR2 from the germline V gene are SGHRS and YFSETQ. The CDR3 contains 14 residues. Here the CDR3 reads CASSLEGAGTEAFF. The CDR3, as DNA: TGCGCCAGCAGCTTGGAAGGGGCGGGCACTGAAGCTTTCTTT.

This clonotype was detected only a few times. The V and J genes are TRBV5-1 and TRBJ2-7; 11 bases match TRBD2. Germline V gives CDR1 SGHRS, CDR2 YFSETQ. The CDR3 is 17 amino acids. Unmatched junction bases numbered 5, after V lost 0 bases and J lost 0 bases. CDR3: CASSLGLAGNHSYEQYF. The CDR3 DNA reads TGCGCCAGCAGCTTGGGACTAGCGGGAAACCACTCCTACGAGCAGTACTTC.

Many counts were recorded for this clonotype. The rearrangement joins TRBV6-6 to TRBJ1-5; D is perhaps TRBD1 (5 bases). The CDR3 loop spans 13 amino acids. Deletions cut 0 bases from V and 6 bases from J, with 6 bases between. CDR1 is MNHNY and CDR2 is SVGAGI in the germline V gene (reference sequence). The CDR3 DNA reads TGTGCCAGCAGTTACTCGAGGGGTCAGCCCCAGCATTTT. Protein sequence: CASSYSRGQPQHF.

This rearrangement joins TRBV29-1 to TRBJ2-5; no clear D. The ends were cut back, 7 bases at V and 2 bases at J, with 8 bases in the middle. This CDR3 is 11 amino acids long. The V gene's germline CDR1 is SQVTM and CDR2 ANQGSEA. Here the CDR3 DNA reads TGCAGCGGAGGCGTTCAAGAGACCCAGTACTTC. The encoded protein is CSGGVQETQYF.

This clonotype was seen more than once but under ten times. The J gene is TRBJ1-1, the V gene TRBV27; D uncertain. The CDR3 is 16 amino acids. Looked up from germline, CDR1 is MNHEY and CDR2 is SMNVEV (reference sequence). V was clipped by 0 bases and J by 2 bases, with 13 bases between them. As DNA, the CDR3 is TGTGCCAGCAGTTTATCGGCCAGCAAGACTAACACTGAAGCTTTCTTT. This sequence encodes CASSLSASKTNTEAFF.

This clonotype was counted ten times or more. The chain recombines TRBV29-1 with TRBJ2-3; 12 bases agree with TRBD2. V gave up 5 bases and J gave up 3 bases; unmatched junction bases: 3. The CDR3 is made up of 14 amino acids. The germline V gene encodes CDR1 SQVTM and CDR2 ANQGSEA. The CDR3 DNA reads TGCAGCGTTCTAGCGGGAGGGCCGACAGATACGCAGTATTTT. It yields the protein CSVLAGGPTDTQYF.

This clonotype has only a few counts. The J gene is TRBJ2-5, the V gene TRBV11-1; 9 bases align to TRBD2. With 5 bases clipped from V and 7 bases from J, the junction kept 11 bases outside the gene matches. The CDR3 is 15 amino acids. From germline, CDR1 is SGHAT and CDR2 FQDESV (reference sequence). CDR3 loop: CASSPGLAGGVTQYF. The CDR3 region has the DNA TGTGCCAGCAGCCCAGGATTGGCGGGAGGGGTGACCCAGTACTTC.

The V and J genes are TRBV5-6 and TRBJ1-2; D might be TRBD1 (6 bases). Trimming left V 2 bases short and J 3 bases short, with 11 bases between. The CDR3 spans 14 residues. Germline V gene lookup returns CDR1 SGHDT and CDR2 YYEEEE. CDR3 protein: CASSLGGSYYGYTF. CDR3 bases: TGTGCCAGCAGCTTAGGGGGGTCCTACTATGGCTACACCTTC.